This TCR beta chain was sequenced during a study of naive and memory T cell subsets. Study-wide findings and caveats: Clonotypes here are unpaired alpha or beta chain sequences. Over 90% of naive TCR sequences appeared only once, unlike memory subsets. Especially in CD8 cells, naive repertoires contained a few larger clonotypes, possibly CD45RA-re-expressing memory cells.

CD4 T cells were positively selected, then CD8 T cells from the CD4-negative fraction. This clonotype was observed a few times. Its matching antigen is unknown. The beta constant-region primer was an equimolar mix of two oligonucleotides covering TRBC1 and TRBC2. Ligated cDNA was amplified by four rounds of PCR with nested alpha and beta constant-region primers and SP2. Ligation attached a single-stranded oligonucleotide with a 12-nucleotide UMI and the SP2 primer to the cDNA 3' end. TCRdb independently ran MiXCR on the UMI-ligation and nested PCR reads; one entry per CDR3 protein. The sample includes 98,000 or so distinct CDR3 sequences, around 13% seen only once; the top ten take 2.5% to 3.5%. The CDR3 sequence is 14 residues long. Germline CDR1 reads LGHDT; CDR2 reads YNNKEL (reference sequence). The junction had 6 bases not matched to a gene; V was cut back by 5 bases and J by 5 bases.

This chain links TRBV3-1 with TRBJ2-1, with 7 bases matching TRBD1. This TCR derives from a human donor in good health. The sample consisted of naive CD8+ T cells from blood. CDR3 coding DNA: TGTGCCAGCAGCTCGACAGGGCTGAACAATGAGCAGTTCTTC. Amino acids: CASSSTGLNNEQFF.